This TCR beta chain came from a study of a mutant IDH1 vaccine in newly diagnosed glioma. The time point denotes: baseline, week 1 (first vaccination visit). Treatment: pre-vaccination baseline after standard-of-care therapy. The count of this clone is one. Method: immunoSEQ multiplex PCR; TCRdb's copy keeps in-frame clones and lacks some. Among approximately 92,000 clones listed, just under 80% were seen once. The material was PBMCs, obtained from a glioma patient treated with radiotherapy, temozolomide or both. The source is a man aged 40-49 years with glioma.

The CDR3 sequence: CASSRGAYEQYF. The CDR3, as DNA: TGTGCCAGCAGTCGAGGGGCCTACGAGCAGTACTTC. V gene TRBV7-6 combines with J gene TRBJ2-7; D could derive from TRBD1 or TRBD2 (5 bases each). The CDR3 sequence is 12 residues long. From germline, CDR1 is SGHVS and CDR2 FNYEAQ. Deletions cut 6 bases from V and 2 bases from J, with 8 bases between.